Detailed here is one T cell receptor (beta chain). Antigen specificity is unknown. The sample is drawn from a study of vaccination effects on CD4 cells after COVID-19. The CDR3 sequence is 15 residues long. The V end was cut by 2 bases, the J end by 2 bases, with 13 bases between. CDR1 is GTSNPN, CDR2 SVGIG, per germline (reference sequence). The method was immunoSEQ multiplex PCR; TCRdb's version includes in-frame clones alone and lacks a portion of them. This sample has fewer than 55,000 clones; approximately 79% occur once, and the top ten carry over 5%. Prior to sequencing, the ViraFEST assay stimulated PBMC with viral peptide pools, which expanded the antigen-specific CD4+ T cells. Having been cultured for 9 to 11 days, the cells underwent CD4+ T cell isolation. None of the vaccinated had previously contracted SARS-CoV-2, and their nucleocapsid antibodies tested negative.

The specimen was CD4+ T cells from PBMCs cultured with HCoV-OC43 spike peptides, collected before COVID-19 vaccination. Regarding subset: HCoV-OC43 spike overlapping peptide pool stimulation. This TCR derives from a human donor who received a COVID-19 vaccine. This sequence joins TRBV30 and TRBJ1-5; D gene unclear. The CDR3 nucleotides read TGTGCCTGGAGTTGGGCCTTCGGGGGCAATCAGCCCCAGCATTTT. It is translated as CAWSWAFGGNQPQHF.